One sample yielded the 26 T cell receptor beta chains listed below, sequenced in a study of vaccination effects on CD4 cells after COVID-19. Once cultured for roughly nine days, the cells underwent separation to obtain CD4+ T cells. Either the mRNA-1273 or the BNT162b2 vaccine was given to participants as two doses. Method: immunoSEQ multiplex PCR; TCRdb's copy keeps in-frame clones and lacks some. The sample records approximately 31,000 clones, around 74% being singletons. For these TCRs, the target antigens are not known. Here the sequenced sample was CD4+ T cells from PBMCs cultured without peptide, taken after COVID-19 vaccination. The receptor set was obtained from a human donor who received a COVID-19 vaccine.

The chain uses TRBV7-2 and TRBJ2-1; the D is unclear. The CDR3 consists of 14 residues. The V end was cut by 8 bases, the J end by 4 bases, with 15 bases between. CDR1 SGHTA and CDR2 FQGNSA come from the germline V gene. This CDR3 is CASSPGSPYNEQFF. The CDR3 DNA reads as TGTGCCAGCTCGCCGGGCTCCCCATACAATGAGCAGTTCTTC.

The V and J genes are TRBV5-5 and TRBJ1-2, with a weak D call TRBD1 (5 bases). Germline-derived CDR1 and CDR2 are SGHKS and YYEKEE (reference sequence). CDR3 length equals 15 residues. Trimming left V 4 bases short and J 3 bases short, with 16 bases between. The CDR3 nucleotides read TGTGCCAGCAGCCCCTCGTGGGGGGTGGACTATGGCTACACCTTC. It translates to CASSPSWGVDYGYTF.

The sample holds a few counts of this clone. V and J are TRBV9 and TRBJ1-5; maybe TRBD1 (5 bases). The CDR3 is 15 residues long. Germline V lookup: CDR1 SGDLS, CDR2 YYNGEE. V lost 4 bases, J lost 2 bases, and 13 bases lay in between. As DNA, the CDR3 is TGTGCCAGCAGCATTGAAGGGGCTCGCAATCAGCCCCAGCATTTT. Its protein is CASSIEGARNQPQHF.

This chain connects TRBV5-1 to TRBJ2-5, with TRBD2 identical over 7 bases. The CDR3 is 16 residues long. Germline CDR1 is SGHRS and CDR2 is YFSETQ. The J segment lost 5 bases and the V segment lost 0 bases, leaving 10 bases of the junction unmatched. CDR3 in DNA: TGCGCCAGCAGCTTGGAGTCTTACGTCGGGAGGGAGACCCAGTACTTC. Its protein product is CASSLESYVGRETQYF.

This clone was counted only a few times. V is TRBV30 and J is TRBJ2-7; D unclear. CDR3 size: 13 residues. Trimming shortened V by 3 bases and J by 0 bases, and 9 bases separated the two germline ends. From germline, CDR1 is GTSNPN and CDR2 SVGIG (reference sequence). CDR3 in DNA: TGTGCCTGGAGCCCCGGAACCTCCTACGAGCAGTACTTC. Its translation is CAWSPGTSYEQYF.

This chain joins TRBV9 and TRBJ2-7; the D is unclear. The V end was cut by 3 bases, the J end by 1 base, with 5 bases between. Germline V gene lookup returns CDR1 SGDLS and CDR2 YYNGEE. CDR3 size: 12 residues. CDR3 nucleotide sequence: TGTGCCAGCAGCGGGGTTTCCTACGAGCAGTACTTC. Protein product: CASSGVSYEQYF. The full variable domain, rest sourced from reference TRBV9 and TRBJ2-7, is DSGVTQTPKHLITATGQRVTLRCSPRSGDLSVYWYQQSLDQGLQFLIQYYNGEERAKGNILERFSAQQFPDLHSELNLSSLELGDSALYFCASSGVSYEQYFGPGTRLTVT.

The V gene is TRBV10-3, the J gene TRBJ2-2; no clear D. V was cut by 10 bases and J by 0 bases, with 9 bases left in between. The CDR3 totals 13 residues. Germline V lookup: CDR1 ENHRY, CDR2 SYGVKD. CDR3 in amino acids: CASGISNTGELFF. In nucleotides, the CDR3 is TGTGCCAGCGGCATCTCGAACACCGGGGAGCTGTTTTTT.

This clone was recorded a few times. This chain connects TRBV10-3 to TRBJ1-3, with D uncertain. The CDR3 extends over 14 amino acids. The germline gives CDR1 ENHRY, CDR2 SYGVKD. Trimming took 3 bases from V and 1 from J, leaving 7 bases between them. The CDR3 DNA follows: TGTGCCATCAGTGATACGGGGTCTGGAAACACCATATATTTT. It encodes CAISDTGSGNTIYF.

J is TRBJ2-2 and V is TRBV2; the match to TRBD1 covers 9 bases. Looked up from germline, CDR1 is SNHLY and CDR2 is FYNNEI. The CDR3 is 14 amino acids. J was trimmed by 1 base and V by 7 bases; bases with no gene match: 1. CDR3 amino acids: CASKDRGNTGELFF. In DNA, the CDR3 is TGTGCCAGCAAGGACAGGGGGAACACCGGGGAGCTGTTTTTT.

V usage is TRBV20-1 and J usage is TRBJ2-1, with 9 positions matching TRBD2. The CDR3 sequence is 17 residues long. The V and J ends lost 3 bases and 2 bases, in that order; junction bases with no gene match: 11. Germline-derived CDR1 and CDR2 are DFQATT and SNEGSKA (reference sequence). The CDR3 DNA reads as TGCAGTGCTAGTCCGACCTTAAGCGGGGGGACCTACAATGAGCAGTTCTTC. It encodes CSASPTLSGGTYNEQFF.

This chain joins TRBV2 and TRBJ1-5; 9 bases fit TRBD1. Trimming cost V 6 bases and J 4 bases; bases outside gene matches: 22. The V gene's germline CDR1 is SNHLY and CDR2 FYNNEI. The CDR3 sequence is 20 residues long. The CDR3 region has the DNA TGTGCCAGCAGGACGTCGGTTGAGTCGTGGACAGGGGCGTGGAATCAGCCCCAGCATTTT. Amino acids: CASRTSVESWTGAWNQPQHF.

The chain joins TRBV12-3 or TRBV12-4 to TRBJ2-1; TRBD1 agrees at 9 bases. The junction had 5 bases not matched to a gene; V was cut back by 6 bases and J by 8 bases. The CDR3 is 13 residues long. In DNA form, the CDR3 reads TGTGCCAGCAGGGGGACAGGGAGCTATGAGCAGTTCTTC. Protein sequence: CASRGTGSYEQFF.

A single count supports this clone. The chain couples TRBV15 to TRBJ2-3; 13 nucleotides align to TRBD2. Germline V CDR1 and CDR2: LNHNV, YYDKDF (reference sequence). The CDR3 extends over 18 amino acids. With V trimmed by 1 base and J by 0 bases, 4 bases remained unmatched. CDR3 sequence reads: CATSRGTSGGPSTDTQYF. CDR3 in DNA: TGTGCCACCAGCAGAGGGACTAGCGGGGGACCTAGCACAGATACGCAGTATTTT.

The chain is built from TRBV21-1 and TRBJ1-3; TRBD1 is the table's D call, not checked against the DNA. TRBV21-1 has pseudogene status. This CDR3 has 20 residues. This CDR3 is CASSKGTGARGRDSGNTIYF. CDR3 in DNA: TGTGCCAGCAGCAAAGGGACAGGGGCCCGGGGCCGAGACTCTGGAAACACCATATATTTT.

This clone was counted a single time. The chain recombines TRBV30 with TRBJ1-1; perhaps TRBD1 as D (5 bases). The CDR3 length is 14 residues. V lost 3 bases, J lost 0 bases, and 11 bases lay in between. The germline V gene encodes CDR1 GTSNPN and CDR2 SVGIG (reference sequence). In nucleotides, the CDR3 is TGTGCCTGGAGCCGGGCGGGGGTGAACACTGAAGCTTTCTTT. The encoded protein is CAWSRAGVNTEAFF.

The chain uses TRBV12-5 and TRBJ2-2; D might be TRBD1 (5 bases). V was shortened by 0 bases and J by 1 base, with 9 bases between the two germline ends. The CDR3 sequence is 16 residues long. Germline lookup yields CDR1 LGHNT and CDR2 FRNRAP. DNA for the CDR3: TGTGCTAGTGGTTTGGTATTGGGGCAGAACACCGGGGAGCTGTTTTTT. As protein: CASGLVLGQNTGELFF.

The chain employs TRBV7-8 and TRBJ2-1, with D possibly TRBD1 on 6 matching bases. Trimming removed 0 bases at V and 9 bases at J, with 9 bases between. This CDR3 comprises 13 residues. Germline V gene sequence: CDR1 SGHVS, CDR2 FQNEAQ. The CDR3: CASSLAQGSEQFF. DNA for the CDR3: TGTGCCAGCAGCTTAGCACAGGGCTCTGAGCAGTTCTTC.

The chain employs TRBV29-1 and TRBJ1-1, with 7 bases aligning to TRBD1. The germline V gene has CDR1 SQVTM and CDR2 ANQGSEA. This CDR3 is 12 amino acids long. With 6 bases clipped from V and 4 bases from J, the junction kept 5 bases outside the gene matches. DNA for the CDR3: TGCAGCGTAAAGGGGGCTATCACTGAAGCTTTCTTT. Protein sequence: CSVKGAITEAFF. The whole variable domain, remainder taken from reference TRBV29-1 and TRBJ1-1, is SAVISQKPSRDICQRGTSLTIQCQVDSQVTMMFWYRQQPGQSLTLIATANQGSEATYESGFVIDKFPISRPNLTFSTLTVSNMSPEDSSIYLCSVKGAITEAFFGQGTRLTVV.

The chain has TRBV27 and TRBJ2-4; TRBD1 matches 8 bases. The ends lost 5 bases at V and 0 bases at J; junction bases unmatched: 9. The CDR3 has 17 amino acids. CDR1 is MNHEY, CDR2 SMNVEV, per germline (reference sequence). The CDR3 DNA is TGTGCCAGCAGTCCAAAAGGGACAGGAGTAGCCAAAAACATTCAGTACTTC. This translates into CASSPKGTGVAKNIQYF.

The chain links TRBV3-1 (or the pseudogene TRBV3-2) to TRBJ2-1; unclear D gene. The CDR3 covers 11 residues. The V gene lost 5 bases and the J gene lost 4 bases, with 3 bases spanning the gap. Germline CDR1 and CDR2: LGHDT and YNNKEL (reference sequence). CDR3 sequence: CASSKYNEQFF. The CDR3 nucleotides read TGTGCCAGCAGCAAATACAATGAGCAGTTCTTC.

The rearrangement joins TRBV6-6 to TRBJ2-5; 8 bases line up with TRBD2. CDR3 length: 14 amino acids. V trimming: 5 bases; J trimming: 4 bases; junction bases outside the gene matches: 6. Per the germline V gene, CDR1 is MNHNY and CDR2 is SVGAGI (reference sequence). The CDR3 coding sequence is TGTGCCAGCAGTACTGGGACTAGTGGAGAGACCCAGTACTTC. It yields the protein CASSTGTSGETQYF.

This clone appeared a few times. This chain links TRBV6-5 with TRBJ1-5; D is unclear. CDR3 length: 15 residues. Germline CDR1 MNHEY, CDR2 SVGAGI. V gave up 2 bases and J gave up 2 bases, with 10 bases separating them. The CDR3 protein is CASSYGPGGNQPQHF. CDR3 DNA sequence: TGTGCCAGCAGTTACGGTCCTGGGGGCAATCAGCCCCAGCATTTT.

The CDR3 loop is CASRAAPFHTGTHSGANVLTF. The CDR3 nucleotides read TGTGCCAGCAGGGCGGCCCCTTTCCATACCGGGACTCACTCTGGGGCCAACGTCCTGACTTTC. J is TRBJ2-6 and V is TRBV28, with D perhaps matching TRBD2 (6 bases). The germline gives CDR1 MDHEN, CDR2 SYDVKM. V was cut by 6 bases and J by 0 bases, with 27 bases left in between. The CDR3 has 21 amino acids.

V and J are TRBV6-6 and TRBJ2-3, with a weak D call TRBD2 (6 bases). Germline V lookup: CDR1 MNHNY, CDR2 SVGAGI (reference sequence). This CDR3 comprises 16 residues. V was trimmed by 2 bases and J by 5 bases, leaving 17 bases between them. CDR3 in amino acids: CASSYPPREREDTQYF. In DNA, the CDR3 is TGTGCCAGCAGTTACCCCCCCCGGGAGCGAGAAGATACGCAGTATTTT.

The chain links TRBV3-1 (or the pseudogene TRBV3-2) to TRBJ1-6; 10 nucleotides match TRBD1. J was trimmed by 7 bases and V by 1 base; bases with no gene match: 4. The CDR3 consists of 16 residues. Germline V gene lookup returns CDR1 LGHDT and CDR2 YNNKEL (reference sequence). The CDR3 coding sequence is TGTGCCAGCAGCCAAGGTTTGACAGGGGGCAATTCACCCCTCCACTTT. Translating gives CASSQGLTGGNSPLHF.

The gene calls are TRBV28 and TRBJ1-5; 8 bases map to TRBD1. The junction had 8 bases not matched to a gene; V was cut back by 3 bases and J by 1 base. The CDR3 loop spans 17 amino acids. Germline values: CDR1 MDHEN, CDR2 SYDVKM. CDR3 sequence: CASSFPRTGKSNQPQHF. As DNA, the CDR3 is TGTGCCAGCAGTTTCCCCCGGACAGGGAAGAGCAATCAGCCCCAGCATTTT.